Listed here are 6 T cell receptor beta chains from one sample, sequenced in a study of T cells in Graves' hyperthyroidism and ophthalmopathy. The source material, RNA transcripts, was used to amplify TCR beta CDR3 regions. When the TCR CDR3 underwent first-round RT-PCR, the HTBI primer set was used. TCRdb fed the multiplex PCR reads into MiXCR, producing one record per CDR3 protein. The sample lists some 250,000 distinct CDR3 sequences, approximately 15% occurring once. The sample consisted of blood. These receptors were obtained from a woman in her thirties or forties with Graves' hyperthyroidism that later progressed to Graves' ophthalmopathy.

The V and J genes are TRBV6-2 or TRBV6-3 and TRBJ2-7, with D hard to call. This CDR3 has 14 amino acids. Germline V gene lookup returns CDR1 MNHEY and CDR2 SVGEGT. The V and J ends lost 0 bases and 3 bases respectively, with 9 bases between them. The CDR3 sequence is CASSYSSGNYEQYF. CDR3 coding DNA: TGTGCCAGCAGTTACTCGAGTGGGAACTACGAGCAGTACTTC.

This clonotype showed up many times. This CDR3 reads CATRLPGVYEQFF. In DNA, the CDR3 is TGTGCCACCCGTTTACCTGGGGTCTATGAGCAGTTCTTC. The rearrangement uses TRBV12-3 or TRBV12-4 and TRBJ2-1; D is undetermined. V was clipped by 10 bases and J by 8 bases, with 18 bases between them. CDR3 length: 13 amino acids.

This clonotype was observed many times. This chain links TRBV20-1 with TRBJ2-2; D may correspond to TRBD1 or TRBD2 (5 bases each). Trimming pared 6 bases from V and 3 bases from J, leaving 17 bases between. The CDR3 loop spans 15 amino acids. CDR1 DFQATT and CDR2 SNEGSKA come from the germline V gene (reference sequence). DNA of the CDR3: TGCAGTGCCCAGGGACCGTCGGCCGACACCGGGGAGCTGTTTTTT. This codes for CSAQGPSADTGELFF.

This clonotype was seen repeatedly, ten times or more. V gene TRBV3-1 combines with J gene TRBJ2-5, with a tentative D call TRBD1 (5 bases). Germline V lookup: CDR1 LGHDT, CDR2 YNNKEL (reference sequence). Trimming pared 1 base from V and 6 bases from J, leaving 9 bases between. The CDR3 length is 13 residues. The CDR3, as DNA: TGTGCCAGCAGCCAAGCAGGGATAAAGACCCAGTACTTC. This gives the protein CASSQAGIKTQYF.

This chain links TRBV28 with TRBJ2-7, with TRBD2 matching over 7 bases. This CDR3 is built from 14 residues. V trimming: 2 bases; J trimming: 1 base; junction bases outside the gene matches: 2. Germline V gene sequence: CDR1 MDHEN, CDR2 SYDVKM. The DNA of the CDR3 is TGTGCCAGCAGTTTACAGGGAGGGTCCTACGAGCAGTACTTC. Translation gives CASSLQGGSYEQYF.

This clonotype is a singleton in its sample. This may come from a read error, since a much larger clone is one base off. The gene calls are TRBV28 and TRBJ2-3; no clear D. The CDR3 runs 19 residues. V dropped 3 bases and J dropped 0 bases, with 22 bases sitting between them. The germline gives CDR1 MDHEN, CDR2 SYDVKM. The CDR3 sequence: CASSFWVVGSECSTDTQYF. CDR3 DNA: TGTGCCAGCAGTTTTTGGGTAGTCGGCTCAGAGTGTAGCACAGATACGCAGTATTTT.